A selection of T cell receptor beta chains follows, all from one sample in a study of cytomegalovirus exposure and HLA in healthy donors. Method: immunoSEQ multiplex PCR; TCRdb's copy keeps in-frame clones and lacks some. The sample has roughly 220,000 clones, roughly four fifths seen once. Sequencing used PBMCs. The receptors were gathered from a woman aged 40 to 50 in good health and CMV-seronegative. Each CDR3 is given without its conserved first and last residue.

j_call v_call cdr3_aa
TRBJ2-1 TRBV11-3 ASSLAGGPYNEQF
TRBJ2-2 TRBV20-1 SAVSTGELF
TRBJ2-7 TRBV27 ASSLRGGSLFYEQY
TRBJ2-7 TRBV19 ASRRTGKLSYEQY
TRBJ2-1 TRBV18 ASSPGGQGAEF
TRBJ2-7 TRBV5-6 ASSLTDYEQY
TRBJ2-2 TRBV6-6 ASSYPDTSGGELF
TRBJ1-2 TRBV7-9 ASSPIEPRAGAIGYT
TRBJ2-7 TRBV27 ASSSLSYEQY
TRBJ2-2 TRBV13 ASSPGLAGGTGELF
TRBJ2-1 TRBV5-1 ASSLWTSGNEQF
TRBJ1-2 TRBV29-1 SVEEVGVAGYT
TRBJ1-5 TRBV10-3 AISEGKGYPNQPQH
TRBJ2-5 TRBV5-5 ASSFWDRGRETQY
TRBJ2-3 TRBV9 ASTGARGTDTQY
TRBJ2-7 TRBV5-8 ASSLGLAGVYEQY
TRBJ1-1 TRBV6-5 ASSRVGGTEAF
TRBJ1-1 TRBV23-1 ASKDRGNTEAF
TRBJ1-1 TRBV4-1 ASSHPDRGVGEAF
TRBJ1-3 TRBV2 ASSVGRVQGNTIY
TRBJ2-2 TRBV18 ASSPGATGELF
TRBJ1-5 TRBV5-1 ASRVEPNQPQH
TRBJ2-2 TRBV19 ASRTSTPKNTGELF
TRBJ2-3 TRBV4-1 ASSQSAAGVGTDTQY